This T cell receptor (beta chain) was captured by sequencing in a study of cytomegalovirus exposure and HLA in healthy donors. Study-level points and caveats: Most sequenced TCRs were rare (though some public TCRs occurred in many donors). A classifier reportedly called cytomegalovirus status with high sensitivity and specificity.

Comments on this clone: The antigen is undetermined.

Libraries were prepared by immunoSEQ multiplex PCR; TCRdb keeps only in-frame clonotypes and omits some of them. The table includes some 250,000 clones, around 89% detected once. Sequenced input: PBMCs. The sequence was obtained from a woman under 30 in good health and CMV-seronegative.

The CDR3 protein is CASSESGLGFYNEQFF. CDR3 nucleotide sequence: TGTGCCAGCAGTGAAAGCGGGCTGGGCTTCTACAATGAGCAGTTCTTC. The chain couples TRBV2 to TRBJ2-1; possible D gene TRBD2, 6 bases. Trimming removed 2 bases at V and 3 bases at J, with 14 bases between. CDR1 and CDR2 from the germline V gene are SNHLY and FYNNEI. The CDR3 sequence is 16 residues long.